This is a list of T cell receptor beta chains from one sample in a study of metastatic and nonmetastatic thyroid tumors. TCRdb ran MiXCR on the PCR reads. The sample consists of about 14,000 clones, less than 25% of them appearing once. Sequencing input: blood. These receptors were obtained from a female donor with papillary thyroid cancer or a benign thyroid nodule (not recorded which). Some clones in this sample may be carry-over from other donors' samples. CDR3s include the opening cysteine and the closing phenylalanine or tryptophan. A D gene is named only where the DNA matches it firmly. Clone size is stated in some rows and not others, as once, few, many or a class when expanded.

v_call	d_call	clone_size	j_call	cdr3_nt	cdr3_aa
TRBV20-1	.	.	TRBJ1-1	TGCAGTGCTGTACAGGGTCTGAACACTGAAGCTTTCTTT	CSAVQGLNTEAFF
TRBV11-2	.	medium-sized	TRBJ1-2	TGTGCCAGCAGCTTATTGCAGGGAGGGTATGGCTACACCTTC	CASSLLQGGYGYTF
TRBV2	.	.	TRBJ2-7	TGTGCCAGCATAGTTCCTAGCGATCCCGAGCAGTACTTC	CASIVPSDPEQYF
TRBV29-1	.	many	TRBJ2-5	TGCAGCGCCCTTGCCGGGTTTCCTCAAGAGACCCAGTACTTC	CSALAGFPQETQYF
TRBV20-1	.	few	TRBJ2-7	TGCAGTGCTAGATATTCGTTTAGCGGCTACGAGCAGTACTTC	CSARYSFSGYEQYF
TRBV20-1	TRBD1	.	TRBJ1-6	TGCAGTGCTTCCCGGGACAGGGGGAATTCACCCCTCCACTTT	CSASRDRGNSPLHF
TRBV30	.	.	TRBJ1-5	TGTACCTGGGCCATCTGGGGAAATCAGCCCCAGCATTTT	CTWAIWGNQPQHF
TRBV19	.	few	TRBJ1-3	TGTGCCAGTACCGACAGGTCCTCTGGAAACACCATATATTTT	CASTDRSSGNTIYF
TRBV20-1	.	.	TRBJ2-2	TGCAGTGCTAACGCGCGGAGGGTCACCGGGGAGCTGTTTTTT	CSANARRVTGELFF
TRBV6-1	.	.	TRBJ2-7	TGTGCCAGCAGAAGGGGTTACGAGCAGTACTTC	CASRRGYEQYF
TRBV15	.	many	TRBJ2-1	TGTGCCACCAGCAGAGAGAGGGCAGGGGAGCCCAATGAGCAGTTCTTC	CATSRERAGEPNEQFF
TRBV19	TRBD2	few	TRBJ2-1	TGTGCCAGTAGTATAGGGGGACTAGAGAACAATGAGCAGTTCTTC	CASSIGGLENNEQFF
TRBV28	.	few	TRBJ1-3	TGTGCCAGCAGACGGACAGCCGGAAACACCATATATTTT	CASRRTAGNTIYF
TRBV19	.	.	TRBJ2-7	TGTGCCAGTAGTATCCGGACAGAATCAGGAGAGCAGTACTTC	CASSIRTESGEQYF
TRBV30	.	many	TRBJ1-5	TGTGCCTGGAGTGTACCCTGGGGTGGTCAGCCCCAGCATTTT	CAWSVPWGGQPQHF
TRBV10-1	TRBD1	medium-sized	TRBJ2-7	TGCGCCAGCAGTGAGGCAGGGGGACCCTACGAGCAGTACTTC	CASSEAGGPYEQYF
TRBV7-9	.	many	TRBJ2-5	TGTGCCAGCAGCGGCTACAAGGAGACCCAGTACTTC	CASSGYKETQYF
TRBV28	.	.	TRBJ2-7	TGTGCCAGCAGGTATCAGGTTCCCTACGAGCAGTACTTC	CASRYQVPYEQYF
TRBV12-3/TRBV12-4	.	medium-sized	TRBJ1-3	TGTGCCAGCCGTCGTTGGAGGGGAGACGCTGGAAACACCATATATTTT	CASRRWRGDAGNTIYF
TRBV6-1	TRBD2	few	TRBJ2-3	TGTGCCAGTTTAAGATCTAGCGGGAGGAGAACAGATACGCAGTATTTT	CASLRSSGRRTDTQYF
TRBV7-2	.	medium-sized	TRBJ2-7	TGTGCCAGCAGCAGGATAGTAAGGGACGAGCAGTACTTC	CASSRIVRDEQYF
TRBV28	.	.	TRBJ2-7	TGTGCCAGCAGTTCACGCATCCAGAGACCGGGACTCTGGGTCCCCTACGAGCAGTACTTC	CASSSRIQRPGLWVPYEQYF
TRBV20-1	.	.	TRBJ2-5	TGCAGTGCTAGAGATCTCTCTCAGGCCGAAGAGACCCAGTACTTC	CSARDLSQAEETQYF
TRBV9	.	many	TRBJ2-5	TGTGCCAGCAGTGTCGCAGGGATGGGGGAGACCCAGTACTTC	CASSVAGMGETQYF
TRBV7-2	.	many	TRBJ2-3	TGTGCCAGCAGCCCGGCGGGTGCAGATACGCAGTATTTT	CASSPAGADTQYF
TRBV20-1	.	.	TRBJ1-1	TGCGGTGCTAGCGGGGGACACACTGAAACTTTCTTT	CGASGGHTETFF